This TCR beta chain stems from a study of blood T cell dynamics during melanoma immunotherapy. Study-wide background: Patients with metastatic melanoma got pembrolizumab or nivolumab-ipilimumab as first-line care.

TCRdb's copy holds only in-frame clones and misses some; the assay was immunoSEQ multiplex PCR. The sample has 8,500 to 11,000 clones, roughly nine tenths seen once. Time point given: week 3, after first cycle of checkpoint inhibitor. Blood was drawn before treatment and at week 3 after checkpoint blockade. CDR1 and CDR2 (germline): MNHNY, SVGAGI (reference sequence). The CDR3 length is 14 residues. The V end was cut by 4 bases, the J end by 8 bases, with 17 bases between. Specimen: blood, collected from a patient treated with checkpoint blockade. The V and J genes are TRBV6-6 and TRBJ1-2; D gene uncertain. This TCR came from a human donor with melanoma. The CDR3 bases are TGTGCCAGCAGTTCCCGGCGGGGTTGGTACGGCTACACCTTC. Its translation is CASSSRRGWYGYTF.